This is a list of T cell receptor beta chains from one sample in a study of shared clonotypes between healthy human individuals. Data came from immunoSEQ multiplex PCR; TCRdb stores just in-frame clones and leaves some out. This sample has 550,000 to 600,000 clones, with more than 95% found just once. Material: naive CD8+ T cells sorted from blood. The receptors come from a man aged 25-45 years in good health. Each CDR3 is given with its conserved first and last residue. A D gene is named only where the DNA matches it firmly. Part of the rows lack a size; the others show once, few, many or a class for expanded clones.

>-|-|TRBV7-9|TRBJ1-4
TGTGCCAGCAGCTTACTGGCAGGTGGCGTTTCAAAACTGTTTTTT
CASSLLAGGVSKLFF
>-|-|TRBV20-1|TRBJ2-1
TGCAGTGCTAGTAACTCTGAGCAGTTCTTC
CSASNSEQFF
>-|-|TRBV9|TRBJ2-7
TGTGCCAGCAGCCCAAGGGGCTCCTCCTACGAGCAGTACTTC
CASSPRGSSYEQYF
>-|TRBD2|TRBV29-1|TRBJ2-5
TGCAGCGTAGGAAGGGAGGGGAACCAAGAGACCCAGTACTTC
CSVGREGNQETQYF
>-|-|TRBV10-1|TRBJ2-2
TGCGCCAGCAGCGGCGGACCATTAACACCCGGGGAGCTGTTTTTT
CASSGGPLTPGELFF
>-|TRBD2|TRBV25-1|TRBJ2-1
TGTGCCAGCACCCCCACTAGCGGGGTCTACAATGAGCAGTTCTTC
CASTPTSGVYNEQFF
>once|-|TRBV5-4|TRBJ1-1
TGTGCCAGCAGCTCCGGATGGGGCACTGAAGCTTTCTTT
CASSSGWGTEAFF
>-|-|TRBV15|TRBJ2-2
TGTGCCACCAGGGATTCCCCCGGGGAGCTGTTTTTT
CATRDSPGELFF
>-|-|TRBV21-1|TRBJ1-2
TGTGCCAGCCTCCGGGACAGGGGAGGATATGGCTACACCTTC
CASLRDRGGYGYTF
>-|TRBD2|TRBV27|TRBJ2-2
TGTGCCAGCTCTGCGGGAGGTTGGGCCGGGGAGCTGTTTTTT
CASSAGGWAGELFF
>-|-|TRBV18|TRBJ2-2
TGTGCCAGCTCACCAGCCGGGGAGCTGTTTTTT
CASSPAGELFF
>-|-|TRBV5-4|TRBJ1-2
TGTGCCAGCAGCTTGGCCGCCCGGGGGGCCAGCTATGGCTACACCTTC
CASSLAARGASYGYTF
>-|-|TRBV5-8|TRBJ2-3
TGTGCCAGCAGCACAAGGGGCGGCACTCGCACAGATACGCAGTATTTT
CASSTRGGTRTDTQYF
>-|TRBD2|TRBV27|TRBJ2-5
TGTGCCAGCAGTTTACTGGGCGGGAGAGAGACCCAGTACTTC
CASSLLGGRETQYF
>few|-|TRBV5-4|TRBJ1-2
TGTGCCAGCAGCTTGGGATTTCCCTATGGCTACACCTTC
CASSLGFPYGYTF
>-|TRBD2|TRBV5-6|TRBJ2-7
TGTGCCAGCAGCCGCACTAGCGGGAGATTGGGTTACGAGCAGTACTTC
CASSRTSGRLGYEQYF
>-|TRBD1|TRBV4-1|TRBJ2-7
TGCGCCAGCAGCCAAGCAGACAGGGGCTACGAGCAGTACTTC
CASSQADRGYEQYF
>-|-|TRBV7-2|TRBJ2-3
TGTGCCAGCAGCTTAGTACCAGACACAGATACGCAGTATTTT
CASSLVPDTDTQYF
>-|-|TRBV7-9|TRBJ2-2
TGTGCCAGCAGCTTATGGGTTCGCGGTACCACCGGGGAGCTGTTTTTT
CASSLWVRGTTGELFF
>-|TRBD1|TRBV29-1|TRBJ2-2
TGCAGCGGCCAGGGGGCGAACACCGGGGAGCTGTTTTTT
CSGQGANTGELFF
>-|-|TRBV5-6|TRBJ2-7
TGTGCCAGCAGCGGGGACAACTCCTACGAGCAGTACTTC
CASSGDNSYEQYF
>-|-|TRBV6-6|TRBJ2-7
TGTGCCAGCAGGCTAGCGCTGAGCTCCTACGAGCAGTACTTC
CASRLALSSYEQYF
>-|-|TRBV10-1|TRBJ1-2
TGCGCCAGCAGTGACAGCTGGAGGCCCTATGGCTACACCTTC
CASSDSWRPYGYTF
>-|-|TRBV15|TRBJ2-1
TGTGCCACCAGCAGAGGAGGGGGTGAGGCTGAGCAGTTCTTC
CATSRGGGEAEQFF
>-|-|TRBV2|TRBJ2-7
TGTGCCAGCAACGGAGCCTACGAGCAGTACTTC
CASNGAYEQYF
>-|-|TRBV7-7|TRBJ2-2
TGTGCCAGCAGCCCAGGCCCGGGCACCGGGGAGCTGTTTTTT
CASSPGPGTGELFF
>-|TRBD2|TRBV5-8|TRBJ2-5
TGTGCCAGCAGCGCCGGGACTAGCAACCAAGAGACCCAGTACTTC
CASSAGTSNQETQYF
>-|-|TRBV6-5|TRBJ2-1
TGTGCCGTCAGGGGAGGTCGGTACAATGAGCAGTTCTTC
CAVRGGRYNEQFF
>-|-|TRBV7-8|TRBJ2-1
TGTGCCAGCAGCCCGTGGTCAGGGGGGCCCCAGTTCTTC
CASSPWSGGPQFF
>-|-|TRBV18|TRBJ1-1
TGTGCCAGCACTGGAGGATCCAGGATGAACACTGAAGCTTTCTTT
CASTGGSRMNTEAFF
>-|-|TRBV7-6|TRBJ2-5
TGTGCCAGCAGCCCCCGACTAGGGGAGACCCAGTACTTC
CASSPRLGETQYF
>-|-|TRBV10-3|TRBJ2-7
TGTGCCGGGAAAGGACAGTCCTCCTACGAGCAGTACTTC
CAGKGQSSYEQYF